A single sample is the source of the 23 T cell receptor beta chains below, sequenced in a study of OX40 agonist ivuxolimab in advanced cancers. Assay: immunoSEQ multiplex PCR; the TCRdb copy retains only in-frame clones and omits some. The sample contains approximately 44,000 clones, around 86% of which appear only once. This specimen consisted of CD4+ or CD8+ T cells sorted from blood, obtained in a trial of the OX40 agonist ivuxolimab. These receptors were obtained from an adult with an advanced solid tumor such as melanoma, head and neck, liver or kidney cancer.

Note on this clone: A read error may account for a junction end that differs from germline. CDR3 bases: TGTGCTAGCAGCCCTTTACACACAGATACGCAGTATTTT. It specifies CASSPLHTDTQYF. V and J are TRBV7-7 and TRBJ2-3; unclear D gene. The CDR3 consists of 13 residues. Germline CDR1 SSHAT, CDR2 FNYEAQ (reference sequence).

The V and J genes are TRBV6-5 and TRBJ2-7; D is perhaps TRBD1 (6 bases). The CDR3 contains 13 residues. The ends were cut back, 5 bases at V and 2 bases at J, with 10 bases in the middle. Germline CDR1 MNHEY, CDR2 SVGAGI. CDR3 amino acids: CASSAGAPYEQYF. The CDR3, as DNA: TGTGCCAGCAGTGCAGGGGCCCCCTACGAGCAGTACTTC.

For this clone: Since a much larger clone is just one base distant, this may be a read error. The chain couples TRBV5-6 to TRBJ1-1; no clear D. V shed 0 bases and J shed 1 base, with 4 bases lying between them. This CDR3 is 13 amino acids long. CDR1 and CDR2 (germline): SGHDT, YYEEEE. CDR3 sequence (DNA): TGTGCCAGCAGCTTGGCCGAGAACACTGAAGCTTTCTTT. Amino acids: CASSLAENTEAFF.

J is TRBJ2-1 and V is TRBV15; tentative D call: TRBD2 (5 bases). V lost 4 bases and J 9 bases, leaving 22 bases between the germline ends. The V gene's germline CDR1 is LNHNV and CDR2 YYDKDF (reference sequence). CDR3 length equals 16 residues. The CDR3 DNA sequence: TGTGCCACCAGCACTACACTAGTGGGGTCCTTGGGTGAGCAGTTCTTC. The encoded protein is CATSTTLVGSLGEQFF.

The genes are TRBV5-4 and TRBJ1-1; 8 nucleotides match TRBD1. This CDR3 is 12 amino acids long. Germline-derived CDR1 and CDR2 are SGHNT and YYREEE (reference sequence). V was pared by 3 bases and J by 5 bases, with 0 bases of the junction left unmatched. The CDR3 protein is CASSWTGTEAFF. CDR3 nucleotide sequence: TGTGCCAGCAGCTGGACAGGGACTGAAGCTTTCTTT. Full variable domain (remainder filled in from reference TRBV5-4 and TRBJ1-1): ETGVTQSPTHLIKTRGQQVTLRCSSQSGHNTVSWYQQALGQGPQFIFQYYREEENGRGNFPPRFSGLQFPNYSSELNVNALELDDSALYLCASSWTGTEAFFGQGTRLTVV.

This rearrangement joins TRBV4-2 to TRBJ2-2; 9 bases agree with TRBD2. This CDR3 is 17 amino acids long. The germline V gene has CDR1 LGHNA and CDR2 YNFKEQ. The ends lost 0 bases at V and 5 bases at J; junction bases unmatched: 7. The CDR3 region has the DNA TGTGCCAGCAGCCAAGATCTAGGCGGGGGGGATACCGGGGAGCTGTTTTTT. Translation: CASSQDLGGGDTGELFF.

A note on this clone: The sample carries other DNA sequences with the same CDR3. The CDR3 loop is CATSRDRMNTEAFF. CDR3 coding DNA: TGTGCCACCAGCAGAGATCGTATGAACACTGAAGCTTTCTTT. The V and J genes are TRBV15 and TRBJ1-1; D is unresolved. CDR3 length equals 14 residues. Germline V gene sequence: CDR1 LNHNV, CDR2 YYDKDF (reference sequence). V lost 0 bases, J lost 0 bases, and 5 bases lay in between. Full variable domain (rest looked up from reference TRBV15 and TRBJ1-1): DAMVIQNPRYQVTQFGKPVTLSCSQTLNHNVMYWYQQKSSQAPKLLFHYYDKDFNNEADTPDNFQSRRPNTSFCFLDIRSPGLGDTAMYLCATSRDRMNTEAFFGQGTRLTVV.

This chain links TRBV15 with TRBJ2-7; 8 bases line up with TRBD2. The J segment lost 7 bases and the V segment lost 0 bases, leaving 5 bases of the junction unmatched. Per germline, CDR1 LNHNV and CDR2 YYDKDF (reference sequence). The CDR3 loop spans 14 amino acids. CDR3 amino acids: CATSRERGVHEQYF. Here the CDR3 DNA reads TGTGCCACCAGCAGAGAGCGGGGGGTTCATGAGCAGTACTTC.

By frequency in the sample, this clone is medium-sized. This chain connects TRBV19 to TRBJ1-2; D might be TRBD1 (5 bases). The germline V gene has CDR1 LNHDA and CDR2 SQIVND (reference sequence). Trimming took 3 bases from V and 6 from J, leaving 8 bases between them. The CDR3 length is 12 residues. This CDR3 is CASSIGADGYTF. In nucleotides, the CDR3 is TGTGCCAGTAGTATCGGGGCAGATGGCTACACCTTC.

J is TRBJ1-5 and V is TRBV7-9; possibly TRBD1 for D (6 bases). CDR3 length: 15 residues. Per the germline V gene, CDR1 is SEHNR and CDR2 is FQNEAQ (reference sequence). Between the trimmed V and J ends, which lost 5 bases and 2 bases, there was a span of 13 bases. The CDR3 loop is CASSQEGGGNQPQHF. Written as DNA, the CDR3 is TGTGCCAGCAGCCAGGAGGGGGGCGGCAATCAGCCCCAGCATTTT.

This chain uses TRBV19 with TRBJ2-7, with TRBD1 identical over 7 bases. Trimming removed 5 bases from V and 2 bases from J; junction bases left unmatched: 6. CDR1 and CDR2 from the germline V gene are LNHDA and SQIVND (reference sequence). CDR3 length: 14 residues. CDR3 DNA: TGTGCCAGTAGTGGGGCAGGGGGACCCTACGAGCAGTACTTC. Encoded protein: CASSGAGGPYEQYF.

This clone was recorded only once. This chain links TRBV11-2 with TRBJ1-1; D remains ambiguous. Germline CDR1 is SGHAT and CDR2 is FQNNGV. The CDR3 covers 13 residues. Trimming cost V 5 bases and J 6 bases, with 13 bases left between them. The CDR3 sequence is CASSLDLSPEAFF. CDR3 sequence (DNA): TGTGCCAGCAGCCTCGACCTCTCACCTGAAGCTTTCTTT.

V usage is TRBV28 and J usage is TRBJ2-1; no definite D call. V dropped 6 bases and J dropped 5 bases, with 11 bases sitting between them. The CDR3 runs to 13 residues. CDR1 is MDHEN, CDR2 SYDVKM, per germline. In DNA form, the CDR3 reads TGTGCCAGCAGCCAGGTCCGGCACAATGAGCAGTTCTTC. Translated: CASSQVRHNEQFF.

This clone was seen a few times. The chain recombines TRBV10-2 with TRBJ1-2, with 9 bases fitting TRBD1. There are 16 residues in the CDR3. The germline V gene has CDR1 WSHSY and CDR2 SAAADI. The J segment lost 1 base and the V segment lost 8 bases, leaving 11 bases of the junction unmatched. CDR3 bases: TGCGCCAGCGCGTATCCCGGACAGGGGTTTAACTATGGCTACACCTTC. This sequence encodes CASAYPGQGFNYGYTF.

The rearrangement joins TRBV9 to TRBJ1-2, with 7 bases that match TRBD1. V shed 5 bases, J shed 6 bases, and the junction held 13 bases outside the gene matches. Germline CDR1 reads SGDLS; CDR2 reads YYNGEE. The CDR3 spans 15 residues. This chain's CDR3 is CASSPQPGTANGYTF. Here the CDR3 DNA reads TGTGCCAGCAGTCCTCAACCCGGGACAGCAAATGGCTACACCTTC. Variable domain in full (rest from reference TRBV9 and TRBJ1-2): DSGVTQTPKHLITATGQRVTLRCSPRSGDLSVYWYQQSLDQGLQFLIQYYNGEERAKGNILERFSAQQFPDLHSELNLSSLELGDSALYFCASSPQPGTANGYTFGSGTRLTVV.

The chain combines TRBV9 with TRBJ1-2; the D is unclear. Germline CDR1 reads SGDLS; CDR2 reads YYNGEE. Trimming shortened V by 3 bases and J by 5 bases, and 23 bases separated the two germline ends. CDR3 length: 17 amino acids. The CDR3 loop reads CASSADGSTWAMYGYTF. CDR3 in DNA: TGTGCCAGCAGCGCCGACGGTTCGACGTGGGCTATGTATGGCTACACCTTC.

The rearrangement links TRBV15 to TRBJ2-3; tentatively, D is TRBD1 or TRBD2 (6 bases each). The CDR3 runs 14 residues. Germline CDR1 LNHNV, CDR2 YYDKDF (reference sequence). Trimming removed 0 bases at V and 12 bases at J, with 16 bases between. The CDR3 bases are TGTGCCACCAGCAGAGATGGGGGGCCCAGGGGACAGTATTTT. It specifies CATSRDGGPRGQYF.

V usage is TRBV6-5 and J usage is TRBJ1-2; D is uncertain. The CDR3 is 12 residues long. V was shortened by 2 bases and J by 6 bases, with 7 bases between the two germline ends. From germline, CDR1 is MNHEY and CDR2 SVGAGI. The CDR3 protein is CASSYLLNGYTF. The CDR3 nucleotides are TGTGCCAGCAGTTACCTCCTTAATGGCTACACCTTC.

The chain links TRBV4-1 to TRBJ1-1, with D perhaps matching TRBD1 (6 bases). The CDR3 length is 16 residues. The V gene's germline CDR1 is MGHRA and CDR2 YSYEKL. V lost 0 bases to trimming and J lost 2 bases, with 13 bases between them. The CDR3: CASSQERGQGNTEAFF. The CDR3 region has the DNA TGCGCCAGCAGCCAAGAACGGGGGCAGGGAAACACTGAAGCTTTCTTT.

This clone was detected once. As DNA, the CDR3 is TGTGCCAGCAGCCCAGGGGGCTCCTACGAGCAGTACTTC. It translates to CASSPGGSYEQYF. The chain uses TRBV7-7 and TRBJ2-7; 7 bases are a match to TRBD1. Germline CDR1 SSHAT, CDR2 FNYEAQ (reference sequence). This CDR3 is built from 13 residues. Trimming cost V 5 bases and J 0 bases; bases outside gene matches: 1.

The chain carries TRBV4-3 and TRBJ2-3; no clear D. This CDR3 has 16 residues. Germline loops: CDR1 LGHNA, CDR2 YSLEER. Trimming cost V 1 base and J 0 bases, with 11 bases left between them. CDR3 sequence: CASSQAPPTSTDTQYF. CDR3 bases: TGCGCCAGCAGCCAAGCTCCACCGACTAGCACAGATACGCAGTATTTT.

The genes are TRBV4-3 and TRBJ2-3; a weak D match, TRBD1 (5 bases). This CDR3 is 16 amino acids long. Trimming took off 1 base at V and 1 base at J, with 12 bases between the two ends. Germline V gives CDR1 LGHNA, CDR2 YSLEER. The CDR3 sequence: CASSQGLGARTDTQYF. The DNA of the CDR3 is TGCGCCAGCAGCCAAGGGCTAGGGGCCCGCACAGATACGCAGTATTTT.

The V call is TRBV4-2, the J call TRBJ2-2, with D perhaps matching TRBD2 (6 bases). V was clipped by 0 bases and J by 1 base, with 18 bases between them. This CDR3 region has 19 residues. Germline CDR1 and CDR2: LGHNA and YNFKEQ. In nucleotides, the CDR3 is TGTGCCAGCAGCCAAGATCAGTACGAGTGGGGGGAGAACACCGGGGAGCTGTTTTTT. Its protein product is CASSQDQYEWGENTGELFF.